A selection of T cell receptor beta chains follows, all from one sample in a study of cytomegalovirus exposure and HLA in healthy donors. TCRdb keeps only in-frame clones here, not all; method: immunoSEQ multiplex PCR. The sample consists of hundreds of thousands of clones, over 80% of them appearing once. Sequenced sample: PBMCs. The receptors were gathered from a boy aged 2 to 9 in good health and CMV-seronegative. The CDR3 runs from the conserved cysteine through the conserved F or W. D genes are given only for firm matches. Only some rows state a clone size, as once, few, many or a class for expanded clones.

TRBV5-1	NA	TRBJ2-7	TRBD1	TGCGCCAGCACCCTACAGGGGTCGTACGAGCAGTACTTC	CASTLQGSYEQYF
TRBV9	NA	TRBJ2-7	NA	TGTGCCAGCAGCGCTTACTCCTATAGCACGACCGAGCAGTACTTC	CASSAYSYSTTEQYF
TRBV5-1	few	TRBJ2-7	NA	TGCGCCAGCAGCCCAGACAGTTCCTACGAGCAGTACTTC	CASSPDSSYEQYF
TRBV11-2	NA	TRBJ2-7	TRBD1	TGTGCCAGCAGCTTAGAAAGGAGGGGGACAGGGGACTACTACGAGCAGTACTTC	CASSLERRGTGDYYEQYF
TRBV29-1	NA	TRBJ2-7	TRBD2	TGCAGCGTTGAAGATCGGTATACTAGCGGGGGAGGCTACGAGCAGTACTTC	CSVEDRYTSGGGYEQYF
TRBV6-6	few	TRBJ1-5	TRBD1	TGTGCCAGCAGTTACTCAGAGGGGGCGGGGCAGCCCCAGCATTTT	CASSYSEGAGQPQHF
TRBV23-1	NA	TRBJ1-5	NA	TGCGCCAGCAGTCAATCCGGACAGAATAGCAATCAGCCCCAGCATTTT	CASSQSGQNSNQPQHF
TRBV5-4	once	TRBJ1-1	TRBD1	TGTGCCAGCAGCCCTGGGGGGACAGGGACAGAAGCTTTCTTT	CASSPGGTGTEAFF
TRBV7-6	NA	TRBJ1-2	TRBD1	TGTGCCAGCAGCGCCGACAGGGGGGGACTCACCTTC	CASSADRGGLTF
TRBV11-2	NA	TRBJ1-4	NA	TGTGCCAGCAGCTTAGAAGACAGCCCTAATGAAAAACTGTTTTTT	CASSLEDSPNEKLFF
TRBV4-1	few	TRBJ2-3	TRBD2	TGCGCCAGCAGCCAGCTAGCGGGAGAAGAAGATACGCAGTATTTT	CASSQLAGEEDTQYF
TRBV7-8	NA	TRBJ2-1	TRBD1	TGTGCCAGCAGCTCAAAACAGGGGACAGCCTACAATGAGCAGTTCTTC	CASSSKQGTAYNEQFF
TRBV11-2	NA	TRBJ2-5	NA	TGTGCCAGCAGCTTAGCGGCAGGGGAAGAGACCCAGTACTTC	CASSLAAGEETQYF
TRBV30	NA	TRBJ2-7	TRBD1	TGTGCCTGGAATACAGGGGGCCTTCTTCTCCACGAGCAGTACTTC	CAWNTGGLLLHEQYF
TRBV2	NA	TRBJ2-1	NA	TGTGCCAGCAGCCCGAGTTGGGGCGTCTCCTACAATGAGCAGTTCTTC	CASSPSWGVSYNEQFF
TRBV27	NA	TRBJ2-1	TRBD1	TGTGCCAGCAGTTTGACAGGGGGCTACGCGGTTATCTACAATGAGCAGTTCTTC	CASSLTGGYAVIYNEQFF
TRBV2	NA	TRBJ2-7	NA	TGTGCCAGCATGAGGGATAGAAACTACGAGCAGTACTTC	CASMRDRNYEQYF
TRBV29-1	NA	TRBJ2-2	NA	TGCAGCGTTAGTTCGGGGACACTTAACACCGGGGAGCTGTTTTTT	CSVSSGTLNTGELFF
TRBV18	NA	TRBJ2-5	NA	TGTGCCAGCTCACCTTATACAGAAGAGACCCAGTACTTC	CASSPYTEETQYF
TRBV2	NA	TRBJ1-3	NA	TGTGCCAGCAGTGATCGGGAGACTGGAAACACCATATATTTT	CASSDRETGNTIYF
TRBV5-6	NA	TRBJ1-2	TRBD1	TGTGCCAGCAGCTTGGGGTCCGGGACAGGGGGCCTCCTCCGCTATGGCTACACCTTC	CASSLGSGTGGLLRYGYTF
TRBV27	NA	TRBJ2-7	NA	TGTGCCAGCAGCTCGCGACAGGGGAGGGCATACGAGCAGTACTTC	CASSSRQGRAYEQYF
TRBV5-1	NA	TRBJ2-2	NA	TGCGCCAGCAGCTTGGGACTAGTTGGAGGGGAGCTGTTTTTT	CASSLGLVGGELFF
TRBV29-1	NA	TRBJ2-7	NA	TGCAGCGCTGGACCCGGGACCTACGAGCAGTACTTC	CSAGPGTYEQYF
TRBV6-1	NA	TRBJ2-1	TRBD2	TGTGCCAGCACGGGCCTAGCTGGGGGGGTTGAGCAGTTCTTC	CASTGLAGGVEQFF
TRBV6-5	NA	TRBJ2-7	TRBD2	TGTGCCAGCAGTTACGGTGCGGCGGGAGGGCCCTACGAGCAGTACTTC	CASSYGAAGGPYEQYF
TRBV6-5	once	TRBJ1-1	NA	TGTGCCAGCAGTTACGGGGGGGTATACACTGAAGCTTTCTTT	CASSYGGVYTEAFF
TRBV5-8	NA	TRBJ2-7	NA	TGTGCCAGCAGCTTGGTTCAGGTGGGCTACGAGCAGTACTTC	CASSLVQVGYEQYF
TRBV15	NA	TRBJ2-7	TRBD2	TGTGCCACCAGCAGAGATCGATTCTTAGCGGGAATTTACGAGCAGTACTTC	CATSRDRFLAGIYEQYF
TRBV2	few	TRBJ1-2	NA	TGTGCCAGTGGACAGCGGGAGGGCTACACCTTC	CASGQREGYTF
TRBV7-9	NA	TRBJ2-3	NA	TGTGCCAGCAGCTGGGACCTGGGACTTACAGATACGCAGTATTTT	CASSWDLGLTDTQYF
TRBV15	NA	TRBJ2-3	TRBD2	TGTGCCAGCCCCCCAAGCGGGAGCATGATTCAGGCAGATACGCAGTATTTT	CASPPSGSMIQADTQYF
TRBV27	NA	TRBJ1-2	NA	TGTGCCAGCAGTGGTGGACAACTAACTCATGGCTACACCTTC	CASSGGQLTHGYTF
TRBV6-5	NA	TRBJ2-3	NA	TGTGCCAGCAGGGACTGGGAAGCGAGCACAGATACGCAGTATTTT	CASRDWEASTDTQYF
TRBV19	NA	TRBJ2-3	TRBD2	TGTGCCAGTAGTACCCCCGGGACTAGCGGGAGGATCACAGATACGCAGTATTTT	CASSTPGTSGRITDTQYF
TRBV10-3	NA	TRBJ2-2	TRBD2	TGTGCCATCAACAGGTGGGCTAGCGGGAACACCGGGGAGCTGTTTTTT	CAINRWASGNTGELFF
TRBV20-1	NA	TRBJ2-3	TRBD2	TGCAGTGGCGGGGGGCAAGATACGCAGTATTTT	CSGGGQDTQYF
TRBV9	NA	TRBJ2-7	TRBD2	TGTGCCAGCAGCGTAGGCGGGGGGGGCCATTACGAGCAGTACTTC	CASSVGGGGHYEQYF
TRBV7-9	NA	TRBJ1-6	NA	TGTGCCAGCAGCTTATCCCGGCCCAGCGATTCACCCCTCCACTTT	CASSLSRPSDSPLHF
TRBV27	NA	TRBJ1-1	NA	TGTGCCAGCCCCTGTGAAGCTTTCTTT	CASPCEAFF
TRBV30	NA	TRBJ1-2	NA	TGTGCCTGGAGTGTCCCCCCCGGCAGGGCGAGGACTAACTATGGCTACACCTTC	CAWSVPPGRARTNYGYTF
TRBV5-1	NA	TRBJ1-2	TRBD1	TGCGCCAGCAGCAGACAGGGGGCTCGGGGCTACACCTTC	CASSRQGARGYTF